These 7 T cell receptor beta chains share one sample of origin, sequenced in a study of T cell repertoires in cytomegalovirus infection. What these receptors recognize is not known. TCRdb itself ran the reads through MiXCR, one entry per CDR3 protein. The sample shows more than 50,000 distinct CDR3 sequences, roughly a third of them seen only once. The sequenced sample consisted of PBMCs, sequenced either directly or after in vitro stimulation (not recorded which). The receptors here all came from a human donor in good health (CMV status not recorded). Some clones in this sample may be carry-over from other donors' samples.

This clonotype was seen only a few times. The rearrangement joins TRBV20-1 to TRBJ2-5; tentatively, D is TRBD1 or TRBD2 (5 bases each). Germline V gives CDR1 DFQATT, CDR2 SNEGSKA (reference sequence). The CDR3 length is 13 residues. The CDR3 is CSAYGGSQETQYF. The CDR3 DNA reads TGCAGCGCTTATGGGGGTTCCCAAGAGACCCAGTACTTC.

This clonotype was seen more than once but under ten times. The rearrangement uses TRBV15 and TRBJ2-2; D call uncertain. The germline gives CDR1 LNHNV, CDR2 YYDKDF (reference sequence). This CDR3 comprises 15 residues. Between the trimmed V and J ends, which lost 1 base and 6 bases, there was a span of 12 bases. The CDR3 loop is CATSRGLGRAGELFF. As DNA, the CDR3 is TGTGCCACCAGCAGAGGTCTCGGGCGCGCCGGGGAGCTGTTTTTT.

This clonotype occurred a few times. This chain links TRBV12-3 or TRBV12-4 with TRBJ2-1; D might be TRBD1 or TRBD2, each matching 6 bases. The CDR3 is made up of 12 amino acids. Trimming removed 6 bases from V and 9 bases from J, with 12 bases in between. CDR3 in DNA: TGTGCCAGCAGCCCCGAGGGGGGTGAGCAGTTCTTC. This encodes CASSPEGGEQFF.

This clonotype was seen repeatedly, ten times or more. The V gene is TRBV7-9, the J gene TRBJ2-3; D remains ambiguous. The V and J ends lost 5 bases and 6 bases respectively, with 12 bases between them. Germline loops: CDR1 SEHNR, CDR2 FQNEAQ (reference sequence). This CDR3 contains 13 residues. The CDR3, as DNA: TGTGCCAGCAGCCCCCCCCTTCTGGATACGCAGTATTTT. It is translated as CASSPPLLDTQYF.

The V call is TRBV28, the J call TRBJ2-2; the D gene is possibly TRBD1 (6 bases). Germline CDR1 is MDHEN and CDR2 is SYDVKM. CDR3 size: 18 residues. V was pared by 3 bases and J by 4 bases, with 21 bases between. The CDR3 coding sequence is TGTGCCAGCAGTTTTGGGCAGGGGAATATAAGATTCACCGGGGAGCTGTTTTTT. It encodes CASSFGQGNIRFTGELFF. Complete variable domain (other parts from reference TRBV28 and TRBJ2-2): DVKVTQSSRYLVKRTGEKVFLECVQDMDHENMFWYRQDPGLGLRLIYFSYDVKMKEKGDIPEGYSVSREKKERFSLILESASTNQTSMYLCASSFGQGNIRFTGELFFGEGSRLTVL.

In its sample, this clonotype was seen a few times. In nucleotides, the CDR3 is TGTGCCAGCGAGGGGGCGGCAGATACGCAGTATTTT. This codes for CASEGAADTQYF. The V gene is TRBV6-6, the J gene TRBJ2-3; 7 nucleotides match TRBD1. This CDR3 region has 12 residues. CDR1 and CDR2 from the germline V gene are MNHNY and SVGAGI (reference sequence). The trim removed 8 bases at V and 4 bases at J, leaving 3 bases unmatched.

This clonotype has more than one count but fewer than ten. The chain couples TRBV12-3 or TRBV12-4 to TRBJ2-1; D remains ambiguous. V was cut by 5 bases and J by 1 base, with 9 bases left in between. The CDR3 runs 14 residues. This CDR3 reads CASSLEGSYNEQFF. CDR3 nucleotides: TGTGCCAGCAGTCTAGAAGGTTCCTACAATGAGCAGTTCTTC.